This T cell receptor beta chain stems from a study of blood T cell repertoires in COVID-19. Assay used: immunoSEQ multiplex PCR; TCRdb lists only in-frame clones, some missing. The table includes tens of thousands of clones, approximately 87% detected once. The CDR3 loop spans 15 amino acids. CDR1 is WSHSY, CDR2 SAAADI, per germline. V gave up 9 bases and J gave up 0 bases; unmatched junction bases: 8. This chain joins TRBV10-2 and TRBJ1-1; 9 nucleotides align to TRBD1. The origin of this receptor is a woman in her 70s with acute or convalescent COVID-19. Input material: peripheral blood. The CDR3 DNA reads as TGCGCCAGTAGAGAGGACAGGGGCATGAACACTGAAGCTTTCTTT. This sequence encodes CASREDRGMNTEAFF.